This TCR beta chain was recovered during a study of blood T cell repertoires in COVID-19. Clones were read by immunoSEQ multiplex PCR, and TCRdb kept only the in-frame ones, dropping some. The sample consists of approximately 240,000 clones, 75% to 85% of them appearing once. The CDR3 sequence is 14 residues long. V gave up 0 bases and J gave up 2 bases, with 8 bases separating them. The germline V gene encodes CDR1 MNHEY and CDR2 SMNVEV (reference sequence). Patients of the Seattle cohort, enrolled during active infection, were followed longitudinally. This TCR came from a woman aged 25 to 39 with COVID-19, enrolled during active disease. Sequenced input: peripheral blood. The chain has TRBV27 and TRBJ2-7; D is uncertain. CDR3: CASSLSNRAYEQYF. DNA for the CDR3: TGTGCCAGCAGTTTATCTAACAGAGCCTACGAGCAGTACTTC.